Below are 32 T cell receptor beta chains sequenced from a single sample in a study of cytomegalovirus exposure and HLA in healthy donors. In the PCR, 60 Vbeta and 13 Jbeta primers were used. Repertoires were generated with immunoSEQ multiplex PCR, while TCRdb's copy carries only in-frame clones and drops some. The sample shows about 86,000 clones, just over 70% of them seen only once. Material for sequencing was PBMCs. The source is a man between 60 and 70 years old in good health and CMV-seronegative.

In this sample, this clone turned up once. The chain's CDR3 is CASRGTDREGQPQHF. CDR3 nucleotide sequence: TGTGCCAGCAGGGGGACTGACAGGGAAGGTCAGCCCCAGCATTTT. This chain links TRBV2 with TRBJ1-5; 7 nucleotides align to TRBD1. Trimming removed 6 bases from V and 6 bases from J; junction bases left unmatched: 11. CDR3 length: 15 amino acids. The germline CDR1 and CDR2 sequences are SNHLY and FYNNEI.

V gene TRBV4-1 combines with J gene TRBJ2-1; TRBD1 matches at 8 bases. This CDR3 is built from 17 residues. Germline V lookup: CDR1 MGHRA, CDR2 YSYEKL. J gave up 2 bases and V 4 bases, and 10 bases lay outside the gene matches. As DNA, the CDR3 is TGCGCCAGCAGCCGTGACGAGTCAGGGGGCGCCTACAATGAGCAGTTCTTC. It yields the protein CASSRDESGGAYNEQFF.

V is TRBV9 and J is TRBJ2-7; D is uncertain. Germline-derived CDR1 and CDR2 are SGDLS and YYNGEE. The CDR3 loop spans 14 amino acids. Trimming stripped 2 bases from V and 2 bases from J, with 11 bases between. CDR3 residues: CASSVSTETYEQYF. CDR3 nucleotide sequence: TGTGCCAGCAGCGTGTCTACAGAGACCTACGAGCAGTACTTC.

The chain couples TRBV27 to TRBJ2-7, with a possible D match to TRBD2 (5 bases). Trimming left V 8 bases short and J 9 bases short, with 29 bases between. The CDR3 spans 16 residues. Germline values: CDR1 MNHEY, CDR2 SMNVEV (reference sequence). DNA for the CDR3: TGTGCCAGCGCTACCCTCGCAGGCAGGAGGATGGGTGGGCAGTACTTC. Translating gives CASATLAGRRMGGQYF.

The rearrangement joins TRBV5-4 to TRBJ1-6; TRBD1 matches at 7 bases. Looked up from germline, CDR1 is SGHNT and CDR2 is YYREEE (reference sequence). The trim removed 4 bases at V and 3 bases at J, leaving 7 bases unmatched. The CDR3 loop spans 16 amino acids. CDR3 region: CASSKAGDSYNSPLHF. CDR3 nucleotides: TGTGCCAGCAGCAAGGCTGGGGACAGCTATAATTCACCCCTCCACTTT.

V is TRBV18 and J is TRBJ1-5; no clear D gene. Germline-derived CDR1 and CDR2 are KGHSH and LQKENI. The CDR3 length is 14 residues. The V and J ends lost 3 bases and 2 bases respectively, with 8 bases between them. The CDR3 DNA sequence: TGTGCCAGCTCACCTCGTGAGGGCAATCAGCCCCAGCATTTT. This gives the protein CASSPREGNQPQHF. Looking up the rest from reference TRBV18 and TRBJ1-5 gives the full variable domain: NAGVMQNPRHLVRRRGQEARLRCSPMKGHSHVYWYRQLPEEGLKFMVYLQKENIIDESGMPKERFSAEFPKEGPSILRIQQVVRGDSAAYFCASSPREGNQPQHFGDGTRLSIL.

In this sample, this clone turned up a few times. This rearrangement joins TRBV18 to TRBJ1-2; TRBD1 matches at 12 bases. V was pared by 3 bases and J by 4 bases, with 12 bases of the junction left unmatched. Germline CDR1 reads KGHSH; CDR2 reads LQKENI. This CDR3 has 18 residues. For the CDR3, the DNA is TGTGCCAGCTCACCGACCGGGACAGGGGGCCCTCCTACCTATGGCTACACCTTC. Translated, it gives CASSPTGTGGPPTYGYTF.

This rearrangement joins TRBV5-1 to TRBJ1-6; D unresolved. CDR1 and CDR2 from the germline V gene are SGHRS and YFSETQ. V shed 1 base and J shed 14 bases, with 19 bases lying between them. This CDR3 has 15 residues. CDR3 region: CASSLNPGGSSALHF. For the CDR3, the DNA is TGCGCCAGCAGCTTGAATCCAGGCGGGAGTTCGGCCCTCCACTTT.

This clone was detected once. The chain has TRBV4-1 and TRBJ1-1, with TRBD1 matching 8 bases. Looked up from germline, CDR1 is MGHRA and CDR2 is YSYEKL. CDR3 length: 16 amino acids. J lost 0 bases, V lost 4 bases, and 7 bases had no gene match. The CDR3 sequence: CASSRGQGTMNTEAFF. The DNA for the CDR3 is TGCGCCAGCAGCCGAGGACAGGGCACGATGAACACTGAAGCTTTCTTT.

This chain joins TRBV4-2 and TRBJ2-7; perhaps TRBD1 as D (5 bases). V was clipped by 0 bases and J by 1 base, with 10 bases between them. The CDR3 loop spans 15 amino acids. Germline V gives CDR1 LGHNA, CDR2 YNFKEQ. This CDR3 is CASSQEGQGSYEQYF. The CDR3 DNA follows: TGTGCCAGCAGCCAAGAGGGGCAAGGGTCCTACGAGCAGTACTTC.

V is TRBV2 and J is TRBJ2-7; the match to TRBD2 covers 11 bases. V lost 6 bases, J lost 0 bases, and 4 bases stayed unmatched. The CDR3 covers 15 residues. Germline V gene data show CDR1 as SNHLY and CDR2 as FYNNEI. CDR3 nucleotides: TGTGCCAGCAGAGGGACTAGCGGAGGCTCCTACGAGCAGTACTTC. Amino acids: CASRGTSGGSYEQYF. Full variable domain (remainder filled in from reference TRBV2 and TRBJ2-7): EPEVTQTPSHQVTQMGQEVILRCVPISNHLYFYWYRQILGQKVEFLVSFYNNEISEKSEIFDDQFSVERPDGSNFTLKIRSTKLEDSAMYFCASRGTSGGSYEQYFGPGTRLTVT.

The chain combines TRBV18 with TRBJ2-5; D unclear. The CDR3 has 13 residues. Per the germline V gene, CDR1 is KGHSH and CDR2 is LQKENI. V was trimmed by 1 base and J by 3 bases, leaving 6 bases between them. The CDR3 nucleotides are TGTGCCAGCTCACCACGGCAGGAAGAGACCCAGTACTTC. As protein: CASSPRQEETQYF. Full variable domain (remainder filled in from reference TRBV18 and TRBJ2-5): NAGVMQNPRHLVRRRGQEARLRCSPMKGHSHVYWYRQLPEEGLKFMVYLQKENIIDESGMPKERFSAEFPKEGPSILRIQQVVRGDSAAYFCASSPRQEETQYFGPGTRLLVL.

The chain has TRBV4-3 and TRBJ1-6, with 9 bases aligning to TRBD1. The CDR3 runs 16 residues. From germline, CDR1 is LGHNA and CDR2 YSLEER. With 1 base clipped from V and 8 bases from J, the junction kept 6 bases outside the gene matches. CDR3 coding DNA: TGCGCCAGCAGCCAAGCGACCGGGACAGGGTATTCACCCCTCCACTTT. Translated, it gives CASSQATGTGYSPLHF.

The chain combines TRBV19 with TRBJ2-1, with 11 bases identical to TRBD1. This CDR3 comprises 14 residues. Germline lookup yields CDR1 LNHDA and CDR2 SQIVND (reference sequence). The V gene end was trimmed by 9 bases and the J gene end by 8 bases; junction bases not matched to a gene: 9. The CDR3 sequence is CASRNGQGADEQFF. In nucleotides, the CDR3 is TGTGCCAGCAGGAATGGACAGGGGGCCGATGAGCAGTTCTTC.

V is TRBV29-1 and J is TRBJ2-7, with 13 bases aligning to TRBD2. V dropped 4 bases and J dropped 5; count of bases not matched to a gene: 5. Germline V gives CDR1 SQVTM, CDR2 ANQGSEA. The CDR3 sequence is 14 residues long. CDR3 loop: CSVAMGLAGNEQYF. In DNA, the CDR3 is TGCAGCGTTGCGATGGGACTAGCGGGGAACGAGCAGTACTTC.

The chain uses TRBV5-4 and TRBJ2-7; no clear D gene. This CDR3 is 11 amino acids long. With 9 bases removed from V and 7 bases from J, the gap between germline ends came to 14 bases. Germline CDR1 is SGHNT and CDR2 is YYREEE (reference sequence). DNA for the CDR3: TGTGCCATAGGAGTCGGCCGGGAGCAGTACTTC. This gives the protein CAIGVGREQYF. The whole variable domain, filled in from reference TRBV5-4 and TRBJ2-7, reads ETGVTQSPTHLIKTRGQQVTLRCSSQSGHNTVSWYQQALGQGPQFIFQYYREEENGRGNFPPRFSGLQFPNYSSELNVNALELDDSALYLCAIGVGREQYFGPGTRLTVT.

This clone was seen more than once but under ten times. The V and J genes are TRBV19 and TRBJ2-1; 7 bases are a match to TRBD1. The CDR3 is 13 residues long. Looked up from germline, CDR1 is LNHDA and CDR2 is SQIVND (reference sequence). With 5 bases clipped from V and 10 bases from J, the junction kept 8 bases outside the gene matches. For the CDR3, the DNA is TGTGCCAGTAGTTCCCACAGGGGCAGGGAGCAGTTCTTC. Encoded protein: CASSSHRGREQFF.

Only a few counts were recorded for this clone. A junction end diverges from the germline sequence, so it may reflect a read error. The chain links TRBV4-1 to TRBJ2-1, with TRBD2 matching 8 bases. CDR1 MGHRA and CDR2 YSYEKL come from the germline V gene. This CDR3 is built from 16 residues. This chain's CDR3 is CASSEEIAGSPNEQFF. The CDR3 DNA sequence: TGCGCCAGCAGCGAAGAGATAGCGGGATCTCCCAATGAGCAGTTCTTC.

The chain employs TRBV7-2 and TRBJ1-1, with no clear D. The CDR3 runs to 12 residues. The V gene's germline CDR1 is SGHTA and CDR2 FQGNSA. V lost 2 bases and J 10 bases, leaving 11 bases between the germline ends. The CDR3 region has the DNA TGTGCCAGCAGCTTATCTACGCCCGGAGCTTTCTTT. Its protein is CASSLSTPGAFF.

The chain recombines TRBV19 with TRBJ2-7; 9 positions agree with TRBD1. Germline V gives CDR1 LNHDA, CDR2 SQIVND (reference sequence). This CDR3 spans 14 amino acids. The ends lost 3 bases at V and 3 bases at J; junction bases unmatched: 3. The CDR3 bases are TGTGCCAGTAGTATTGAGGACAGGGGCTACGAGCAGTACTTC. It encodes CASSIEDRGYEQYF.

This clone was detected only once. This sequence joins TRBV6-1 and TRBJ1-2, with D hard to call. Trimming pared 6 bases from V and 4 bases from J, leaving 18 bases between. This CDR3 spans 15 amino acids. Germline CDR1 is MNHNS and CDR2 is SASEGT. CDR3 DNA sequence: TGTGCCAGCAGGACAAAGCTGGGAGATATCTATGGCTACACCTTC. Amino acid sequence: CASRTKLGDIYGYTF.

The rearrangement joins TRBV5-6 to TRBJ2-3; weak D call: TRBD1 (6 bases). CDR1 and CDR2 (germline): SGHDT, YYEEEE. The CDR3 has 18 residues. V lost 7 bases, J lost 2 bases, and 26 bases lay in between. The CDR3, as DNA: TGTGCCAGCGGGCGGACCCTGGGGTCAGGGGCCGACACAGATACGCAGTATTTT. Translation gives CASGRTLGSGADTDTQYF. The full variable domain, in which reference TRBV5-6 and TRBJ2-3 provide the parts outside the CDR3, is DAGVTQSPTHLIKTRGQQVTLRCSPKSGHDTVSWYQQALGQGPQFIFQYYEEEERQRGNFPDRFSGHQFPNYSSELNVNALLLGDSALYLCASGRTLGSGADTDTQYFGPGTRLTVL.

The table lists this clone with a few counts. The CDR3 protein is CASSLEQHEKLFF. CDR3 DNA sequence: TGTGCCAGCAGCTTAGAACAGCATGAAAAACTGTTTTTT. The gene calls are TRBV7-6 and TRBJ1-4; D unclear. The germline gives CDR1 SGHVS, CDR2 FNYEAQ. Trimming removed 1 base at V and 6 bases at J, with 6 bases between. This CDR3 region has 13 residues.

V usage is TRBV19 and J usage is TRBJ2-7; TRBD1 is a possible D gene (7 bases). Germline V gives CDR1 LNHDA, CDR2 SQIVND (reference sequence). The CDR3 totals 15 residues. V was pared by 3 bases and J by 3 bases, with 15 bases between. The CDR3 spells CASSIAGQWGYEQYF. Written as DNA, the CDR3 is TGTGCCAGTAGTATCGCGGGACAGTGGGGCTACGAGCAGTACTTC.

The chain links TRBV7-2 to TRBJ2-6, with TRBD1 matching 9 bases. Germline V lookup: CDR1 SGHTA, CDR2 FQGNSA. The CDR3 is 16 residues long. The J segment lost 4 bases and the V segment lost 5 bases, leaving 6 bases of the junction unmatched. CDR3 DNA: TGTGCCAGCAGCCGAACAGGGGGCGCCGGGGCCAACGTCCTGACTTTC. Its translation: CASSRTGGAGANVLTF.

The gene calls are TRBV6-5 and TRBJ2-3; the D gene is possibly TRBD1 (6 bases). Germline CDR1 reads MNHEY; CDR2 reads SVGAGI. This CDR3 contains 14 residues. V dropped 2 bases and J dropped 5 bases, with 11 bases sitting between them. The CDR3 loop is CASSYEKQGDTQYF. Here the CDR3 DNA reads TGTGCCAGCAGTTACGAAAAACAGGGAGATACGCAGTATTTT.

This clone was seen only once. The V call is TRBV6-6, the J call TRBJ2-3; 9 bases match TRBD1. Unmatched junction bases numbered 5, after V lost 6 bases and J lost 4 bases. The CDR3 covers 14 residues. Germline loops: CDR1 MNHNY, CDR2 SVGAGI (reference sequence). As DNA, the CDR3 is TGTGCCAGCAGCCTGGGACAGGGCGCAGATACGCAGTATTTT. Residues: CASSLGQGADTQYF.

The V and J genes are TRBV27 and TRBJ2-1, with TRBD2 matching over 15 bases. The CDR3 is 16 residues long. V trimming: 0 bases; J trimming: 9 bases; junction bases outside the gene matches: 3. From germline, CDR1 is MNHEY and CDR2 SMNVEV (reference sequence). CDR3 in amino acids: CASSLSRTSGRGEQFF. The DNA of the CDR3 is TGTGCCAGCAGTTTATCGCGGACTAGCGGGAGGGGTGAGCAGTTCTTC.

The chain links TRBV2 to TRBJ2-7, with a weak D call TRBD2 (6 bases). Trimming left V 4 bases short and J 4 bases short, with 20 bases between. Germline V gene data show CDR1 as SNHLY and CDR2 as FYNNEI. CDR3 length: 16 amino acids. The CDR3 region has the DNA TGTGCCAGCAGTGCCCAGAGGTGGCGGGACGGGTACGAGCAGTACTTC. Translating it yields CASSAQRWRDGYEQYF.

The chain carries TRBV4-1 and TRBJ1-1, with D perhaps TRBD1 (5 bases). V dropped 0 bases and J dropped 3 bases, with 14 bases sitting between them. The CDR3 totals 16 residues. Germline V gene data show CDR1 as MGHRA and CDR2 as YSYEKL. The chain's CDR3 is CASSQDLREVDTEAFF. The CDR3 DNA reads as TGCGCCAGCAGCCAAGATCTCAGGGAGGTCGACACTGAAGCTTTCTTT.

The chain recombines TRBV6-1 with TRBJ1-1; TRBD1 matches 11 bases. The J segment lost 4 bases and the V segment lost 0 bases, leaving 4 bases of the junction unmatched. The germline gives CDR1 MNHNS, CDR2 SASEGT. CDR3 length: 16 amino acids. For the CDR3, the DNA is TGTGCCAGCAGTGAAGCAGGGGGACAGGGGGGCACTGAAGCTTTCTTT. Its protein is CASSEAGGQGGTEAFF.

The chain is built from TRBV10-3 and TRBJ2-2; 7 bases are shared with TRBD2. Germline CDR1 and CDR2: ENHRY and SYGVKD. This CDR3 region has 16 residues. J lost 3 bases, V lost 6 bases, and 10 bases had no gene match. The CDR3 nucleotides are TGTGCCATCAGGAAGGAGGGAGGGCCCCACACCGGGGAGCTGTTTTTT. Its translation: CAIRKEGGPHTGELFF.